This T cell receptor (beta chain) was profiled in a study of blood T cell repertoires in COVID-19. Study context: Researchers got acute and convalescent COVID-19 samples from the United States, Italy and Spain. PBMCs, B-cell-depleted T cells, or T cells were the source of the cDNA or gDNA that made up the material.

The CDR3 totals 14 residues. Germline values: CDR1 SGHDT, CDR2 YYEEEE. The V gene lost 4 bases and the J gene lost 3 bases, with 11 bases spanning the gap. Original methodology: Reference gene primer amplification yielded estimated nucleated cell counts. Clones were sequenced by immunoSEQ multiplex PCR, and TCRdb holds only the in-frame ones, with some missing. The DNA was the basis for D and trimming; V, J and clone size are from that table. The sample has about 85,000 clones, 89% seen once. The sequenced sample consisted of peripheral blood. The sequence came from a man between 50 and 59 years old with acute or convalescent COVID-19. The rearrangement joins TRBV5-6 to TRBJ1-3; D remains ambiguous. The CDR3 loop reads CASSPVRGGNTIYF. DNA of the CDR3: TGTGCCAGCAGCCCGGTCCGGGGTGGAAACACCATATATTTT.